The 30 T cell receptor beta chains below all came from one sample that was sequenced in a study of OX40 agonist ivuxolimab in advanced cancers. Profiling relied on immunoSEQ multiplex PCR, and the TCRdb table lists in-frame clones only, not all of them. The sample has roughly 50,000 clones; roughly 84% are singletons. Sequencing was performed on CD4+ or CD8+ T cells sorted from blood, taken in a trial of the OX40 agonist ivuxolimab. These receptors were obtained from an adult with an advanced solid tumor such as melanoma, head and neck, liver or kidney cancer.

The chain joins TRBV5-4 to TRBJ2-7, with TRBD1 as a possible D gene (5 bases). V was pared by 1 base and J by 0 bases, with 11 bases between. The CDR3 runs to 15 residues. Germline V gives CDR1 SGHNT, CDR2 YYREEE (reference sequence). CDR3 bases: TGTGCCAGCAGCTTGTCTCAGGGAAGCTCCTACGAGCAGTACTTC. Amino acid sequence: CASSLSQGSSYEQYF. The full variable domain, its missing parts supplied by reference TRBV5-4 and TRBJ2-7, is ETGVTQSPTHLIKTRGQQVTLRCSSQSGHNTVSWYQQALGQGPQFIFQYYREEENGRGNFPPRFSGLQFPNYSSELNVNALELDDSALYLCASSLSQGSSYEQYFGPGTRLTVT.

The chain uses TRBV5-1 and TRBJ2-7, with 8 bases lining up with TRBD2. Germline-derived CDR1 and CDR2 are SGHRS and YFSETQ. With V trimmed by 0 bases and J by 5 bases, 7 bases remained unmatched. This CDR3 is built from 15 residues. The CDR3 sequence: CASSLAGGPVDEQYF. For the CDR3, the DNA is TGCGCCAGCAGCTTGGCGGGGGGGCCTGTCGACGAGCAGTACTTC.

The V call is TRBV5-4, the J call TRBJ2-7, with 7 bases matching TRBD1. CDR1 is SGHNT, CDR2 YYREEE, per germline (reference sequence). The CDR3 contains 14 residues. V gave up 2 bases and J gave up 7 bases; unmatched junction bases: 9. CDR3 sequence: CASSLLTGAEEQYF. The CDR3 region has the DNA TGTGCCAGCAGCTTATTAACAGGGGCGGAAGAGCAGTACTTC.

The chain has TRBV29-1 and TRBJ1-5; TRBD1 matches at 7 bases. V gave up 7 bases and J gave up 3 bases; unmatched junction bases: 3. CDR1 is SQVTM and CDR2 is ANQGSEA in the germline V gene. CDR3 size: 12 residues. CDR3 nucleotides: TGCAGCGCCGGACAGGCCAATCAGCCCCAGCATTTT. Residues: CSAGQANQPQHF.

The chain has TRBV6-1 and TRBJ1-3, with D unclear. The V and J ends lost 2 bases and 4 bases respectively, with 15 bases between them. This CDR3 is 16 amino acids long. Germline CDR1 is MNHNS and CDR2 is SASEGT. DNA for the CDR3: TGTGCCAGCAGTGAAAGGCCAACGCGCACGGGAAACACCATATATTTT. Residues: CASSERPTRTGNTIYF.

The table lists this clone with a few counts. The chain is built from TRBV6-5 and TRBJ1-3; the D gene is possibly TRBD1 (5 bases). V lost 10 bases and J 2 bases, leaving 15 bases between the germline ends. Germline V gene sequence: CDR1 MNHEY, CDR2 SVGAGI. The CDR3 has 14 residues. CDR3 protein: CATLGGGTGNTIYF. The CDR3 DNA follows: TGTGCCACCCTCGGTGGGGGGACTGGAAACACCATATATTTT.

Concerning this clone itself: A junction boundary mismatches the germline segment, possibly from a read error. The chain employs TRBV7-7 and TRBJ2-2, with TRBD1 matching over 8 bases. CDR1 and CDR2 from the germline V gene are SSHAT and FNYEAQ (reference sequence). The CDR3 loop spans 15 amino acids. In DNA form, the CDR3 reads TGTGCTAGCAGTCGGACAGGGAGCAACACCGGGGAGCTGTTTTTT. Protein: CASSRTGSNTGELFF. Full variable domain (remainder filled in from reference TRBV7-7 and TRBJ2-2): GAGVSQSPRYKVTKRGQDVTLRCDPISSHATLYWYQQALGQGPEFLTYFNYEAQPDKSGLPSDRFSAERPEGSISTLTIQRTEQRDSAMYRCASSRTGSNTGELFFGEGSRLTVL.

The V call is TRBV14, the J call TRBJ1-2; the match to TRBD1 covers 7 bases. Germline values: CDR1 SGHDN, CDR2 FVKESK. The CDR3 runs 13 residues. V shed 5 bases and J 1 base; nucleotides not matched to a gene: 1. CDR3 protein: CASSGQVNYGYTF. Written as DNA, the CDR3 is TGTGCCAGCAGCGGACAGGTTAACTATGGCTACACCTTC.

The J gene is TRBJ1-2, the V gene TRBV28, with 8 bases identical to TRBD1. The CDR3 extends over 15 amino acids. Germline loops: CDR1 MDHEN, CDR2 SYDVKM. V lost 6 bases to trimming and J lost 8 bases; unmatched junction nucleotides: 14. The CDR3 DNA is TGTGCCAGCAGAAGACCTTTGGGACAGGTCATGGGCTACACCTTC. Its translation: CASRRPLGQVMGYTF.

V gene TRBV6-5 combines with J gene TRBJ1-1; D may be TRBD1 (5 bases). CDR1 and CDR2 (germline): MNHEY, SVGAGI. CDR3 size: 14 residues. Trimming removed 7 bases at V and 4 bases at J, with 16 bases between. This CDR3 reads CASTEQTQGTEAFF. The CDR3 region has the DNA TGTGCCAGCACCGAACAGACTCAGGGCACTGAAGCTTTCTTT.

Only a few counts were recorded for this clone. This chain connects TRBV19 to TRBJ2-7; D might be TRBD1 or TRBD2, each matching 5 bases. Germline V gives CDR1 LNHDA, CDR2 SQIVND (reference sequence). Trimming pared 6 bases from V and 2 bases from J, leaving 11 bases between. This CDR3 spans 13 amino acids. CDR3 coding DNA: TGTGCCAGTAGGCCCGGGGCCGCCTACGAGCAGTACTTC. This sequence encodes CASRPGAAYEQYF.

The chain links TRBV5-4 to TRBJ2-1, with D maybe TRBD1 (7 bases). The CDR3 sequence is 17 residues long. Trimming pared 0 bases from V and 12 bases from J, leaving 25 bases between. Germline V gives CDR1 SGHNT, CDR2 YYREEE (reference sequence). CDR3 sequence (DNA): TGTGCCAGCAGCTTGGGGCCCCGGGACTCTTCCCAGGGGGGGCAGTTCTTC. It translates to CASSLGPRDSSQGGQFF. Full variable domain (missing parts from reference TRBV5-4 and TRBJ2-1): ETGVTQSPTHLIKTRGQQVTLRCSSQSGHNTVSWYQQALGQGPQFIFQYYREEENGRGNFPPRFSGLQFPNYSSELNVNALELDDSALYLCASSLGPRDSSQGGQFFGPGTRLTVL.

The chain links TRBV15 to TRBJ1-1, with D perhaps TRBD1 (6 bases). Trimming removed 5 bases from V and 4 bases from J, with 11 bases in between. The CDR3 length is 13 residues. Germline assignment: CDR1 LNHNV and CDR2 YYDKDF (reference sequence). This CDR3 is CATSPRGSTEAFF. CDR3 nucleotides: TGTGCCACCAGCCCGAGGGGGTCCACTGAAGCTTTCTTT.

Written as DNA, the CDR3 is TGTGCCACCATAGTGGGGGGAACAGGTCGCTCTGGAAACACCATATATTTT. As protein: CATIVGGTGRSGNTIYF. The chain couples TRBV2 to TRBJ1-3; the D gene is possibly TRBD1 (5 bases). The CDR3 consists of 17 residues. Looked up from germline, CDR1 is SNHLY and CDR2 is FYNNEI. The V end lost 10 bases, the J end lost 0 bases, and 22 bases lay between the germline ends. The entire variable domain, with the rest obtained from reference TRBV2 and TRBJ1-3, is as follows: EPEVTQTPSHQVTQMGQEVILRCVPISNHLYFYWYRQILGQKVEFLVSFYNNEISEKSEIFDDQFSVERPDGSNFTLKIRSTKLEDSAMYFCATIVGGTGRSGNTIYFGEGSWLTVV.

This clone was recorded a few times. The chain employs TRBV5-5 and TRBJ2-7, with 9 bases lining up with TRBD1. The germline CDR1 and CDR2 sequences are SGHKS and YYEKEE (reference sequence). This CDR3 has 14 residues. V was pared by 2 bases and J by 4 bases, with 4 bases of the junction left unmatched. The CDR3 region is CASSLDRGRYEQYF. For the CDR3, the DNA is TGTGCCAGCAGCTTAGACAGGGGGAGGTACGAGCAGTACTTC.

CDR3 DNA sequence: TGTGCCAGTAGTATAGGGCAGGTCCCCTTCGGTGAGCAGTTCTTC. Translated: CASSIGQVPFGEQFF. The gene calls are TRBV19 and TRBJ2-1, with D unresolved. The CDR3 has 15 amino acids. Per the germline V gene, CDR1 is LNHDA and CDR2 is SQIVND (reference sequence). Trimming cost V 1 base and J 9 bases, with 16 bases left between them.

In its sample, this clone was seen once. The chain links TRBV11-2 to TRBJ1-1; no clear D. This CDR3 has 13 amino acids. The V gene's germline CDR1 is SGHAT and CDR2 FQNNGV. Trimming removed 2 bases from V and 5 bases from J, with 9 bases in between. The CDR3 here is CASSLYTETEAFF. The DNA of the CDR3 is TGTGCCAGCAGCTTATATACAGAGACTGAAGCTTTCTTT.

Only one count was recorded for this clone. J is TRBJ2-7 and V is TRBV4-1; 9 positions match TRBD1. Germline CDR1 MGHRA, CDR2 YSYEKL. Trimming took 4 bases from V and 2 from J; bases not matched to a gene: 6. This CDR3 has 15 amino acids. The CDR3 DNA is TGCGCCAGCAGCCGAGGGACAGGGTCGACCTACGAGCAGTACTTC. Residues: CASSRGTGSTYEQYF.

The rearrangement joins TRBV2 to TRBJ1-5, with TRBD1 as a possible D gene (6 bases). Germline V gene lookup returns CDR1 SNHLY and CDR2 FYNNEI. V lost 1 base to trimming and J lost 1 base, with 8 bases between them. The CDR3 is 15 amino acids. CDR3 amino acids: CASSEEQGSNQPQHF. The CDR3 DNA sequence: TGTGCCAGCAGTGAAGAACAGGGCAGCAATCAGCCCCAGCATTTT.

This clone was observed a single time. The J gene is TRBJ1-1, the V gene TRBV27; perhaps TRBD1 as D (6 bases). The CDR3 consists of 16 residues. Per the germline V gene, CDR1 is MNHEY and CDR2 is SMNVEV (reference sequence). V was cut by 5 bases and J by 0 bases, with 16 bases left in between. CDR3 sequence reads: CASSPIQGLVNTEAFF. The CDR3, as DNA: TGTGCCAGCAGTCCTATACAGGGCCTGGTGAACACTGAAGCTTTCTTT.

V and J are TRBV6-1 and TRBJ1-6; D call uncertain. The CDR3 length is 15 residues. Trimming stripped 4 bases from V and 9 bases from J, with 16 bases between. Germline V gene data show CDR1 as MNHNS and CDR2 as SASEGT. In DNA, the CDR3 is TGTGCCAGCAGTGTGGCGGATGGGGTCGGTTCACCCCTCCACTTT. Translating it yields CASSVADGVGSPLHF.

The chain links TRBV21-1 to TRBJ1-1. TRBV21-1 is a pseudogene locus. The CDR3 has 14 residues. The CDR3 DNA reads TGTGCCAGCAGCATTGAGGGGGGAGACACTGAAGCTTTCTTT. Protein: CASSIEGGDTEAFF.

V is TRBV4-2 and J is TRBJ2-7; TRBD2 agrees at 9 bases. Trimming cost V 4 bases and J 4 bases; bases outside gene matches: 8. The germline CDR1 and CDR2 sequences are LGHNA and YNFKEQ. This CDR3 comprises 15 residues. For the CDR3, the DNA is TGTGCCAGCAGCCGGGAGCGGGGGGCCCTATACGAGCAGTACTTC. It yields the protein CASSRERGALYEQYF.

Written as DNA, the CDR3 is TGTGCTAGTGGTTTGAATCCACAAAGAGCTAACTATGGCTACACCTTC. This gives the protein CASGLNPQRANYGYTF. V is TRBV12-5 and J is TRBJ1-2; D is ambiguous. Trimming removed 2 bases from V and 0 bases from J, with 13 bases in between. CDR1 is LGHNT, CDR2 FRNRAP, per germline. The CDR3 has 16 residues.

The chain employs TRBV28 and TRBJ2-2; D is unclear. This CDR3 is 11 amino acids long. Germline loops: CDR1 MDHEN, CDR2 SYDVKM. The DNA of the CDR3 is TGTGTAACGACGAACACCGGGGAGCTGTTTTTT. Translated: CVTTNTGELFF.

This clone came up a few times. This chain links TRBV30 with TRBJ1-1; D is ambiguous. This CDR3 has 13 residues. V shed 0 bases and J shed 1 base, with 6 bases lying between them. The germline V gene has CDR1 GTSNPN and CDR2 SVGIG (reference sequence). CDR3 sequence: CAWSVLKNTEAFF. The CDR3 DNA is TGTGCCTGGAGTGTACTCAAGAACACTGAAGCTTTCTTT.

The rearrangement uses TRBV5-1 and TRBJ1-2; D is perhaps TRBD1 (6 bases). Trimming took off 1 base at V and 6 bases at J, with 10 bases between the two ends. Germline V lookup: CDR1 SGHRS, CDR2 YFSETQ. This CDR3 has 13 residues. The CDR3 loop is CASSLTGLDGYTF. Here the CDR3 DNA reads TGCGCCAGCAGCTTGACAGGGTTGGATGGCTACACCTTC.

Of note for this clone: The final CDR3 position lacks the conserved phenylalanine or tryptophan, pointing to a likely read error. The rearrangement joins TRBV5-1 to TRBJ2-7, with TRBD1 as a possible D gene (6 bases). Germline V gene lookup returns CDR1 SGHRS and CDR2 YFSETQ. The CDR3 has 14 residues. The germline V and J ends were trimmed by 0 bases and 4 bases, with 11 bases remaining between them. This CDR3 reads CASSLVGQTYEQYL. The CDR3 nucleotides are TGCGCCAGCAGCTTGGTCGGACAGACATACGAGCAGTACCTC.

V usage is TRBV2 and J usage is TRBJ2-7, with D tentatively TRBD1 or TRBD2 (5 bases each). CDR1 is SNHLY and CDR2 is FYNNEI in the germline V gene. The CDR3 covers 12 residues. Trimming removed 4 bases from V and 7 bases from J, with 11 bases in between. Written as DNA, the CDR3 is TGTGCCAGCAGTGGGACGGGGCAAGAGCAGTACTTC. Its protein is CASSGTGQEQYF.

The chain carries TRBV5-1 and TRBJ2-4; 7 bases agree with TRBD1. The CDR3 contains 16 residues. The germline V gene encodes CDR1 SGHRS and CDR2 YFSETQ. With 0 bases clipped from V and 3 bases from J, the junction kept 6 bases outside the gene matches. The CDR3 nucleotides are TGCGCCAGCAGCTTGGCCGGCGCAGGGGGCAAAAACATTCAGTACTTC. Translation: CASSLAGAGGKNIQYF.